Described below is a single T cell receptor (beta chain) sequence and its context. Some clones are missing from TCRdb's copy, which holds only in-frame ones; the method was immunoSEQ multiplex PCR. The sample lists approximately 24,000 clones; roughly four fifths were seen once. The data stem from a study of somatic mutations in cytotoxic T cells in rheumatoid arthritis. The wider study: Flow cytometry sorted some V beta antibody-stained T-cell populations to nearly 100% purity, V beta1+ cells among them being sequenced for TCRB.

V lost 3 bases and J 0 bases, leaving 12 bases between the germline ends. The germline gives CDR1 SGHKS, CDR2 YYEKEE (reference sequence). The CDR3 sequence is 15 residues long. This chain uses TRBV5-5 with TRBJ2-5; no firm D call. This receptor was taken from a woman aged 18 to 35 in good health. Sequencing was carried out using CD8+ T cells sorted from blood. The CDR3 nucleotides read TGTGCCAGCAGCTCCGGTCACGCGTACCAAGAGACCCAGTACTTC. It yields the protein CASSSGHAYQETQYF.